A selection of T cell receptor beta chains follows, all from one sample in a study of blood T cells in healthy people across ages. Each CDR3 protein is one row after TCRdb ran MiXCR on the 5' RACE reads. There are about 1.5 million distinct CDR3 sequences in the sample; 42% occur only once, and roughly 8.2% lies in the top ten. Sequenced sample: blood. These receptors all come from a woman younger than 30 in good health. Both conserved end residues are part of each CDR3. The order of the fields is J gene, clone size, D gene, V gene, CDR3 protein, CDR3 DNA. A D gene is named only where the DNA matches it firmly. Clone sizes are given selectively: once, few, many, or a class where the clone is expanded.

j_gene: TRBJ2-7; abundance: -; d_gene: TRBD2; v_gene: TRBV2; CDR3aa: CASSYSDGLAGGWDVYEQYF; CDR3nt: TGTGCCAGCAGTTACTCCGACGGACTAGCGGGAGGGTGGGATGTCTACGAGCAGTACTTC
j_gene: TRBJ2-3; abundance: few; d_gene: -; v_gene: TRBV10-3; CDR3aa: CAISADGTTDTQYF; CDR3nt: TGTGCCATCAGTGCTGACGGCACCACAGATACGCAGTATTTT
j_gene: TRBJ2-7; abundance: -; d_gene: -; v_gene: TRBV2; CDR3aa: CASSVLSGSGEQYF; CDR3nt: TGTGCCAGCAGTGTTCTAAGTGGGAGTGGCGAGCAGTACTTT
j_gene: TRBJ1-2; abundance: -; d_gene: TRBD1; v_gene: TRBV6-5; CDR3aa: CASSRDSPTFGGYTF; CDR3nt: TGTGCCAGCAGTCGGGACAGCCCGACGTTTGGCGGCTACACCTTC
j_gene: TRBJ2-7; abundance: -; d_gene: -; v_gene: TRBV12-3/TRBV12-4; CDR3aa: CASSSVSARPNLYEQYF; CDR3nt: TGTGCCAGCAGTTCTGTCTCTGCCCGTCCCAACCTCTACGAGCAGTACTTC
j_gene: TRBJ2-4; abundance: -; d_gene: TRBD2; v_gene: TRBV27; CDR3aa: CACSPRGGAKNIQYF; CDR3nt: TGTGCCTGCTCCCCGCGGGGGGGAGCCAAAAACATTCAGTACTTC
j_gene: TRBJ1-1; abundance: few; d_gene: -; v_gene: TRBV10-3; CDR3aa: CAISDVGRENTEAFF; CDR3nt: TGTGCCATCAGTGACGTTGGCAGGGAGAACACTGAAGCTTTCTTT
j_gene: TRBJ2-7; abundance: -; d_gene: -; v_gene: TRBV27; CDR3aa: CASSLAGQRYEQYF; CDR3nt: TGTGCCAGCAGTTTAGCGGGACAGAGGTACGAGCAGTACTTC
j_gene: TRBJ2-2; abundance: -; d_gene: TRBD2; v_gene: TRBV7-2; CDR3aa: CASNPGLAGSGELFF; CDR3nt: TGTGCCAGCAACCCGGGACTAGCGGGCTCCGGGGAGCTGTTTTTT
j_gene: TRBJ2-1; abundance: -; d_gene: -; v_gene: TRBV11-1; CDR3aa: CASTGYYNEQFF; CDR3nt: TGTGCCAGCACTGGGTACTACAATGAGCAGTTCTTC
j_gene: TRBJ2-7; abundance: -; d_gene: TRBD2; v_gene: TRBV6-2/TRBV6-3; CDR3aa: CASSYSIVAGDYEQYF; CDR3nt: TGTGCCAGCAGTTACTCGATCGTCGCGGGGGACTACGAGCAGTACTTC
j_gene: TRBJ2-3; abundance: few; d_gene: TRBD2; v_gene: TRBV10-3; CDR3aa: CAISEREASTDTQYF; CDR3nt: TGTGCCATCAGTGAGCGGGAGGCGAGCACAGATACGCAGTATTTT
j_gene: TRBJ2-7; abundance: -; d_gene: -; v_gene: TRBV10-2; CDR3aa: CASRQGGAYEQYF; CDR3nt: TGCGCCAGCAGACAAGGAGGAGCCTACGAGCAGTACTTC
j_gene: TRBJ2-1; abundance: few; d_gene: -; v_gene: TRBV7-9; CDR3aa: CASSFDPGSSYNEQFF; CDR3nt: TGTGCCAGCAGCTTCGACCCGGGCAGCTCCTACAATGAGCAGTTCTTC
j_gene: TRBJ1-2; abundance: -; d_gene: -; v_gene: TRBV12-3/TRBV12-4; CDR3aa: CASSVSESYGYTF; CDR3nt: TGTGCCAGCAGTGTTTCGGAGTCCTATGGCTACACCTTC
j_gene: TRBJ2-7; abundance: few; d_gene: -; v_gene: TRBV3-1; CDR3aa: CASSQDETEQYF; CDR3nt: TGTGCCAGCAGCCAAGACGAAACCGAGCAGTACTTC
j_gene: TRBJ1-2; abundance: -; d_gene: TRBD1; v_gene: TRBV29-1; CDR3aa: CSVTRQGLYGYTF; CDR3nt: TGCAGCGTGACCCGACAGGGCCTCTATGGCTACACCTTC
j_gene: TRBJ1-6; abundance: few; d_gene: TRBD1; v_gene: TRBV2; CDR3aa: CASSGRQGSGSPLHF; CDR3nt: TGTGCCAGCAGTGGCCGACAGGGAAGCGGTTCACCCCTCCACTTT
j_gene: TRBJ1-3; abundance: -; d_gene: -; v_gene: TRBV20-1; CDR3aa: CSARDQERTTGNTIYF; CDR3nt: TGCAGTGCTAGAGATCAAGAACGGACTACTGGAAACACCATATATTTT
j_gene: TRBJ2-7; abundance: many; d_gene: TRBD1; v_gene: TRBV27; CDR3aa: CASSSLGQGSYEQYF; CDR3nt: TGTGCCAGCAGTTCCCTAGGACAGGGGTCCTACGAGCAGTACTTC
j_gene: TRBJ2-3; abundance: once; d_gene: -; v_gene: TRBV6-1; CDR3aa: CASSNGVSTDTQYF; CDR3nt: TGTGCCAGCAGTAATGGCGTAAGCACAGATACGCAGTATTTT
j_gene: TRBJ1-1; abundance: once; d_gene: TRBD1; v_gene: TRBV10-3; CDR3aa: CAISRQGGDTEAFF; CDR3nt: TGTGCCATCAGCCGACAGGGGGGGGACACTGAAGCTTTCTTT
j_gene: TRBJ1-5; abundance: -; d_gene: -; v_gene: TRBV20-1; CDR3aa: CSARAPGQGMGQPQHF; CDR3nt: TGCAGTGCTAGGGCCCCGGGGCAGGGGATGGGACAGCCCCAGCATTTT
j_gene: TRBJ1-2; abundance: few; d_gene: TRBD1; v_gene: TRBV20-1; CDR3aa: CSASGQGASGYTF; CDR3nt: TGCAGTGCTAGCGGCCAGGGGGCCAGTGGCTACACCTTC
j_gene: TRBJ2-2; abundance: -; d_gene: TRBD2; v_gene: TRBV20-1; CDR3aa: CSARGTSGRAANTGELFF; CDR3nt: TGCAGTGCTAGAGGGACTAGCGGGAGGGCCGCTAACACCGGGGAGCTGTTTTTT
j_gene: TRBJ2-6; abundance: few; d_gene: -; v_gene: TRBV6-6; CDR3aa: CASSYGDGSGANVLTF; CDR3nt: TGTGCCAGCAGTTACGGCGACGGCTCTGGGGCCAACGTCCTGACTTTC
j_gene: TRBJ2-3; abundance: -; d_gene: -; v_gene: TRBV24-1; CDR3aa: CATSDFSPASQDTQYF; CDR3nt: TGTGCCACCAGTGATTTCTCCCCCGCTAGCCAAGATACGCAGTATTTT
j_gene: TRBJ1-5; abundance: -; d_gene: TRBD1; v_gene: TRBV20-1; CDR3aa: CSAKTGINQPQHF; CDR3nt: TGCAGTGCTAAGACAGGGATAAATCAGCCCCAGCATTTT
j_gene: TRBJ2-1; abundance: -; d_gene: TRBD1; v_gene: TRBV3-1; CDR3aa: CASSQLDRGFYEQFF; CDR3nt: TGTGCCAGCAGCCAATTAGACAGGGGTTTTTACGAGCAGTTCTTC